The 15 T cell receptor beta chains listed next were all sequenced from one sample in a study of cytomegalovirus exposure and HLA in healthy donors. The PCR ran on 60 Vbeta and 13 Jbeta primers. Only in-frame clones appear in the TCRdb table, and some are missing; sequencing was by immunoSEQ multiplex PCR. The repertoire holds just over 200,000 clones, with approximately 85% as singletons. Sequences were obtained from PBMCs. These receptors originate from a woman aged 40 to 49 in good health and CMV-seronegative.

The CDR3 spells CASSMPGGSYEQYF. The CDR3 DNA sequence: TGTGCCAGTAGTATGCCAGGGGGCTCCTACGAGCAGTACTTC. This chain joins TRBV19 and TRBJ2-7; TRBD1 agrees at 7 bases. V shed 3 bases, J shed 0 bases, and the junction held 2 bases outside the gene matches. This CDR3 spans 14 amino acids. Germline CDR1 LNHDA, CDR2 SQIVND (reference sequence).

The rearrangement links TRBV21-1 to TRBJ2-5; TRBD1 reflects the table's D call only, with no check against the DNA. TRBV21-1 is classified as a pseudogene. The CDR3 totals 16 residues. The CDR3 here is CASSTPGQKEQETQYF. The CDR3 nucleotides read TGTGCCAGCAGCACTCCGGGACAAAAAGAACAAGAGACCCAGTACTTC.

CDR3 sequence (DNA): TGTGCCAGCAGTTCCTTGATCCATTCGGGCTACGAGCAGTACTTC. It is translated as CASSSLIHSGYEQYF. V is TRBV6-5 and J is TRBJ2-7; D not certain. Germline V gene sequence: CDR1 MNHEY, CDR2 SVGAGI. CDR3 length: 15 residues. The V and J ends lost 4 bases and 3 bases respectively, with 16 bases between them.

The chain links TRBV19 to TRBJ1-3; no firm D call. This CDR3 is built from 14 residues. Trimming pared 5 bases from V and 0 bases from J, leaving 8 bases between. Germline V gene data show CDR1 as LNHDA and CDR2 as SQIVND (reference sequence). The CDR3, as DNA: TGTGCCAGTAGTTTGAGTCCCTCTGGAAACACCATATATTTT. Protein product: CASSLSPSGNTIYF.

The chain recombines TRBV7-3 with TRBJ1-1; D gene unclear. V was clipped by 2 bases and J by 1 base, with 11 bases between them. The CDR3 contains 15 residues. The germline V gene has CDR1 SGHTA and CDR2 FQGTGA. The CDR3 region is CASSLGSQTNTEAFF. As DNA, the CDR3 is TGTGCCAGCAGCTTAGGGAGTCAGACGAACACTGAAGCTTTCTTT.

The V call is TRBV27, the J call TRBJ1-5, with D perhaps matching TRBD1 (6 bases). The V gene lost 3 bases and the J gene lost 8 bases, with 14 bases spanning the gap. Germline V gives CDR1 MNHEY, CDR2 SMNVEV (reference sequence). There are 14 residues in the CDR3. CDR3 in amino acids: CASSLSGGREPQHF. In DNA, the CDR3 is TGTGCCAGCAGTTTGTCGGGGGGCAGGGAGCCCCAGCATTTT.

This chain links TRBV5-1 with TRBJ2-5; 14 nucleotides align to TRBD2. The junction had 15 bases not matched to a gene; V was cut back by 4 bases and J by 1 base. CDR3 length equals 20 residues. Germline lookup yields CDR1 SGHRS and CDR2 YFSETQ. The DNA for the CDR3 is TGCGCCAGCAGCGTCGCTCCGGGACTAGCGGGAGTAGGCTTCCAAGAGACCCAGTACTTC. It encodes CASSVAPGLAGVGFQETQYF.

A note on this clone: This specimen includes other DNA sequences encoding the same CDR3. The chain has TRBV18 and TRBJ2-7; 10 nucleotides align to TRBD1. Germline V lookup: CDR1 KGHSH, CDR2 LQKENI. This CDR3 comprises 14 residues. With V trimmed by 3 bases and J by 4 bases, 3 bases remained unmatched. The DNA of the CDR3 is TGTGCCAGCTCACCGGGGACAGGGGAATACGAGCAGTACTTC. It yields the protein CASSPGTGEYEQYF.

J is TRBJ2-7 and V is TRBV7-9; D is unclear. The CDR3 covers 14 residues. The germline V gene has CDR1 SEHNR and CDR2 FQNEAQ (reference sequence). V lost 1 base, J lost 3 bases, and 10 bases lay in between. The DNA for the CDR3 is TGTGCCAGCAGCTTAGGACTTACCTACTACGAGCAGTACTTC. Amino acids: CASSLGLTYYEQYF.

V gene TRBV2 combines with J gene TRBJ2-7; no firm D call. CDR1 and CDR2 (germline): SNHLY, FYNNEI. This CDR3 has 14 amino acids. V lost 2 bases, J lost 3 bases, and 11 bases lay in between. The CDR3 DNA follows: TGTGCCAGCAGTGAACGCGTTGGAGTCTACGAGCAGTACTTC. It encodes CASSERVGVYEQYF.

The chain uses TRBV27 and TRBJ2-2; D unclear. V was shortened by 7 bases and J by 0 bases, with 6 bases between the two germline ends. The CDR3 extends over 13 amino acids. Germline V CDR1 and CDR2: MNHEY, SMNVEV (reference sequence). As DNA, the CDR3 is TGTGCCAGCAATCGAGCGAACACCGGGGAGCTGTTTTTT. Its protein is CASNRANTGELFF.

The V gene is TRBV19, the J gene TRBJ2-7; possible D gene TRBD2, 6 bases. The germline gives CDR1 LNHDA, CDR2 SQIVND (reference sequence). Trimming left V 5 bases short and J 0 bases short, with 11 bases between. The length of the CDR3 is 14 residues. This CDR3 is CASSSAGSSYEQYF. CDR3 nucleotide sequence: TGTGCCAGTAGTTCGGCGGGAAGCTCCTACGAGCAGTACTTC.

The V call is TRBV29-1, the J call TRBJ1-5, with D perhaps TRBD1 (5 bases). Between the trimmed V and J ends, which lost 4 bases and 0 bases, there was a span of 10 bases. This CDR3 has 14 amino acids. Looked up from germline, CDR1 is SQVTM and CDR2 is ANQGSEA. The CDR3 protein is CSVGYRNSNQPQHF. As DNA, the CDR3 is TGCAGCGTTGGATACAGGAATAGCAATCAGCCCCAGCATTTT.

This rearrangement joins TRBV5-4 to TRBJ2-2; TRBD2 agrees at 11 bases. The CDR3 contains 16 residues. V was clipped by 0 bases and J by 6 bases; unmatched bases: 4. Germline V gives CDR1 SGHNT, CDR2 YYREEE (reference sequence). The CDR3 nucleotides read TGTGCCAGCAGCTTGGGGCTAGCGGGAGGACCCGGGGAGCTGTTTTTT. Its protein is CASSLGLAGGPGELFF.

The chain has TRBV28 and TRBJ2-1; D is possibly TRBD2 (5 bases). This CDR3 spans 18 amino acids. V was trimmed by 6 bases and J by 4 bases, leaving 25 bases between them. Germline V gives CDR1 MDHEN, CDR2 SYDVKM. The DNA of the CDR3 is TGTGCCAGCAGCTACAACCGGTCTCCGGGAAGCATATACAATGAGCAGTTCTTC. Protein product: CASSYNRSPGSIYNEQFF. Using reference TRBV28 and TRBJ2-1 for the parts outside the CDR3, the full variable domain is DVKVTQSSRYLVKRTGEKVFLECVQDMDHENMFWYRQDPGLGLRLIYFSYDVKMKEKGDIPEGYSVSREKKERFSLILESASTNQTSMYLCASSYNRSPGSIYNEQFFGPGTRLTVL.